These T cell receptor beta chains were read from a single sample in a study of T cells after yellow fever vaccination. TCRdb reprocessed the 5' RACE reads with MiXCR, giving one entry per CDR3 protein. The sample includes about 110,000 distinct CDR3 sequences, approximately 8.4% of them seen just once. The source material was CD8+ T cells sorted from PBMCs, sampled 45 days after the yellow fever booster vaccination. These receptors were taken from a man aged 30 to 39 who received the YFV17D yellow fever vaccine. Both conserved end residues are part of each CDR3. A D gene is named only where the DNA matches it firmly. The size field is filled for only some rows; it gives once, few, many or a size class.

many	TRBV5-1	TRBJ2-1	.	CASTWSSYNEQFF	TGCGCCAGCACGTGGAGCTCCTACAATGAGCAGTTCTTC
many	TRBV6-1	TRBJ2-7	TRBD1	CASREGQGAYEQYF	TGTGCCAGCAGGGAGGGACAGGGGGCGTACGAGCAGTACTTC
many	TRBV27	TRBJ2-2	.	CASSHKRDGGLFF	TGTGCCAGCAGTCACAAACGGGACGGAGGGCTGTTTTTT
many	TRBV6-1	TRBJ1-1	.	CASSQQEVVTEAFF	TGTGCCAGCAGTCAACAGGAGGTGGTCACTGAAGCTTTCTTT
many	TRBV2	TRBJ2-3	.	CASSEVSRTDTQYF	TGTGCCAGCAGTGAAGTGTCACGGACAGATACGCAGTATTTT
many	TRBV29-1	TRBJ2-1	.	CSEAGEDYNEQFF	TGCAGCGAGGCAGGGGAGGACTACAATGAGCAGTTCTTC
many	TRBV30	TRBJ2-7	.	CAWSGTGAGHEQYF	TGTGCCTGGAGTGGGACGGGCGCTGGACACGAGCAGTACTTC
many	TRBV20-1	TRBJ2-7	TRBD1	CSAHPRTGTYEQYF	TGCAGTGCCCATCCCCGGACAGGGACTTACGAGCAGTACTTC
.	TRBV12-3/TRBV12-4	TRBJ2-1	.	CVSSLVLSSYNEQFF	TGTGTCAGCAGTTTAGTTCTAAGCTCCTACAATGAGCAGTTCTTC
.	TRBV7-2	TRBJ1-2	.	CASSLAPLSTANYGYTF	TGTGCCAGCAGCTTAGCCCCTCTGTCGACCGCTAACTATGGCTACACCTTC
many	TRBV6-5	TRBJ1-5	.	CASSFEGQPQHF	TGTGCCAGCAGTTTTGAGGGTCAGCCCCAGCATTTT
many	TRBV4-3	TRBJ1-1	.	CASSQDRPRAMNTEAFF	TGCGCCAGCAGCCAAGATCGACCGAGGGCAATGAACACTGAAGCTTTCTTT
many	TRBV4-3	TRBJ1-1	.	CASSQVGQGRTAFF	TGCGCCAGCAGCCAAGTTGGTCAAGGAAGGACAGCTTTCTTT
many	TRBV3-1	TRBJ2-1	.	CASSQKAGVYNEQFF	TGTGCCAGCAGCCAAAAGGCAGGGGTTTACAATGAGCAGTTCTTC
many	TRBV18	TRBJ2-7	.	CASSPGDTYEQYF	TGTGCCAGCTCACCGGGGGATACCTACGAGCAGTACTTC
.	TRBV2	TRBJ2-6	TRBD2	CASSLYLSGRALGGANVLTF	TGTGCAAGCAGCCTCTATCTTAGCGGGAGGGCCCTCGGTGGGGCCAACGTCCTGACTTTC
.	TRBV28	TRBJ1-1	.	CASSFSGYTEAFF	TGTGCCAGCAGTTTCTCTGGATACACTGAAGCTTTCTTT
many	TRBV29-1	TRBJ2-2	.	CSVPLVGEKLFF	TGCAGCGTCCCCCTAGTCGGGGAAAAGCTGTTTTTT
many	TRBV6-5	TRBJ2-2	TRBD2	CASTDSTIAGGDTGELFF	TGTGCCAGCACCGACTCCACTATAGCGGGTGGGGACACCGGGGAGCTGTTTTTT
few	TRBV7-9	TRBJ1-1	.	CASSLVPTEAFF	TGTGCCAGCAGCTTAGTCCCTACTGAAGCTTTCTTT
many	TRBV5-5	TRBJ2-5	.	CASTRQITPGQETQYF	TGTGCCAGCACCAGACAGATAACGCCGGGGCAAGAGACCCAGTACTTC
many	TRBV12-3/TRBV12-4	TRBJ2-3	.	CASSFWGPFTDTQYF	TGTGCCAGCAGTTTTTGGGGACCGTTCACAGATACGCAGTATTTT
.	TRBV15	TRBJ1-6	.	CATSSRTAVLPSPLHF	TGTGCCACCAGCTCCCGAACCGCAGTCCTACCGTCACCCCTCCACTTT
many	TRBV25-1	TRBJ2-7	.	CASSERAGMYEQYF	TGTGCCAGCAGTGAACGAGCAGGGATGTACGAGCAGTACTTC
many	TRBV6-1	TRBJ1-5	.	CASSGGGRNYNSNQPQHF	TGTGCCAGCAGTGGGGGGGGGCGAAATTATAATAGCAATCAGCCCCAGCATTTT
many	TRBV7-9	TRBJ2-1	TRBD2	CASSFSGTSSRDEQFF	TGTGCCAGCAGCTTCTCCGGGACTAGCAGTCGCGATGAGCAGTTCTTC
many	TRBV7-8	TRBJ2-7	TRBD2	CASSEYGGAAYEQYF	TGTGCCAGCAGCGAATACGGGGGGGCTGCCTACGAGCAGTACTTC
many	TRBV5-4	TRBJ1-1	.	CASSLGDTEAFF	TGTGCCAGCAGCTTAGGGGACACTGAAGCTTTCTTT
many	TRBV20-1	TRBJ2-7	.	CSARLVSFYEQYF	TGCAGTGCTAGGCTCGTCAGCTTCTACGAGCAGTACTTC
many	TRBV20-1	TRBJ2-1	TRBD2	CSARGLAGLYNEQFF	TGCAGTGCCAGAGGACTAGCGGGACTATACAATGAGCAGTTCTTC
.	TRBV5-8	TRBJ2-1	TRBD1	CASSTGTGVYNEQFF	TGTGCCAGCAGCACCGGGACAGGGGTCTACAATGAGCAGTTCTTC
many	TRBV7-6	TRBJ2-7	.	CASSLGTGTATEQYF	TGTGCCAGCAGCTTAGGTACCGGGACTGCTACCGAGCAGTACTTC
many	TRBV9	TRBJ2-7	.	CASSLGGGAMNEQYF	TGTGCCAGCAGCCTAGGGGGGGGCGCGATGAACGAGCAGTACTTC
.	TRBV20-1	TRBJ1-6	.	CSVWGPGWSSPLHF	TGCAGTGTGTGGGGACCGGGGTGGTCATCACCCCTCCACTTT
.	TRBV10-3	TRBJ2-7	.	CAITGGPNKPYEQYF	TGTGCCATCACCGGTGGCCCAAATAAACCCTACGAGCAGTACTTC
.	TRBV7-9	TRBJ1-1	TRBD1	CASSLGTGGGDTEAFF	TGTGCCAGCAGCTTAGGGACAGGCGGCGGAGACACTGAAGCTTTCTTT
.	TRBV7-2	TRBJ2-5	.	CASSPGLTGISPHFTDF	TGTGCCAGCAGCCCGGGCCTTACAGGGATTAGCCCCCACTTCACGGACTTC
many	TRBV11-1	TRBJ2-5	TRBD2	CASSLPLLAGVTGSETQYF	TGTGCCAGCAGCTTACCTTTGCTAGCGGGAGTCACGGGGTCGGAGACCCAGTACTTC
many	TRBV7-6	TRBJ2-1	.	CASSPRALSSYNEQFF	TGTGCCAGCAGCCCTCGCGCGTTAAGCTCCTACAATGAGCAGTTCTTC
.	TRBV12-3/TRBV12-4	TRBJ2-7	TRBD2	CASSPGLALYEQYF	TGTGCCAGCAGTCCGGGACTAGCGCTATACGAGCAGTACTTC
many	TRBV20-1	TRBJ2-7	TRBD2	CSAPRLAGTYEQYF	TGCAGTGCCCCGCGACTAGCGGGAACCTACGAGCAGTACTTC
.	TRBV28	TRBJ1-5	.	CACRGNTNQPQHF	TGTGCCTGCCGAGGGAATACAAATCAGCCCCAGCATTTT
many	TRBV9	TRBJ2-3	.	CASSVDTDTQYF	TGTGCCAGCAGCGTAGACACAGATACGCAGTATTTT
many	TRBV29-1	TRBJ2-1	.	CSVEIKYNEQFF	TGCAGCGTTGAGATTAAGTACAATGAGCAGTTCTTC
many	TRBV7-9	TRBJ2-7	.	CASSLLRDHEQYF	TGTGCCAGCAGCTTACTCCGGGATCACGAGCAGTACTTC
few	TRBV11-2	TRBJ2-5	.	CATVSLGYQETQYF	TGTGCCACCGTCTCCTTGGGCTACCAAGAGACCCAGTACTTC
many	TRBV6-2/TRBV6-3	TRBJ2-7	.	CASSYTAATGAHEQYF	TGTGCCAGCAGTTACACCGCCGCGACGGGGGCCCACGAGCAGTACTTC
many	TRBV28	TRBJ2-7	TRBD2	CASSAVTSGRVIEQYF	TGTGCCAGCAGTGCCGTTACTAGCGGGAGGGTTATCGAGCAGTACTTC
many	TRBV7-2	TRBJ1-2	.	CASSPTTGIAYGYTF	TGTGCCAGCAGCCCAACTACAGGGATTGCCTATGGCTACACCTTC
.	TRBV19	TRBJ1-5	.	CASSPIPDQPQHF	TGTGCCAGTAGTCCGATCCCGGATCAGCCCCAGCATTTT
few	TRBV7-6	TRBJ2-1	TRBD2	CASTPGGGPLNEQFF	TGTGCCAGCACCCCTGGGGGAGGGCCTCTCAATGAGCAGTTCTTC
many	TRBV7-2	TRBJ1-6	TRBD1	CASSGTGQGSPLHF	TGTGCCAGCAGCGGCACGGGACAGGGGTCACCCCTCCACTTT
many	TRBV6-5	TRBJ2-3	.	CASSYSMEDTQYF	TGTGCCAGCAGTTACTCGATGGAAGATACGCAGTATTTT